Listed here are 10 T cell receptor beta chains from one sample, sequenced in a study of T cell responses to AZD1222 COVID-19 vaccine. Repertoires were generated with immunoSEQ multiplex PCR, while TCRdb's copy carries only in-frame clones and drops some. Found here are 95,000 to 150,000 clones, roughly 88% of them singletons; the top ten hold around 3.5%. Sequenced here: peripheral blood, sampled on day 0 of AZD1222 vaccination. The source of these receptors is an adult in good health.

This chain uses TRBV29-1 with TRBJ2-3; D uncertain. The CDR3 spans 11 residues. Trimming shortened V by 7 bases and J by 6 bases, and 11 bases separated the two germline ends. CDR1 SQVTM and CDR2 ANQGSEA come from the germline V gene. CDR3 sequence: CSAVLGDTQYF. CDR3 in DNA: TGCAGCGCCGTCCTAGGGGATACGCAGTATTTT.

The DNA for the CDR3 is TGTGCCAGCAGTTTTGGTAATCAGCCCCAGCATTTT. This translates into CASSFGNQPQHF. The chain uses TRBV27 and TRBJ1-5; D is unclear. CDR3 length equals 12 residues. Between the trimmed V and J ends, which lost 3 bases and 4 bases, there was a span of 4 bases. The germline CDR1 and CDR2 sequences are MNHEY and SMNVEV (reference sequence).

V gene TRBV11-2 combines with J gene TRBJ1-1; TRBD1 might be the D (5 bases). CDR3 size: 14 residues. Trimming took 4 bases from V and 5 from J, leaving 14 bases between them. Germline CDR1 reads SGHAT; CDR2 reads FQNNGV. CDR3 region: CASSSRNQGTEAFF. The CDR3 DNA is TGTGCCAGCAGCTCGCGGAACCAGGGTACTGAAGCTTTCTTT.

V gene TRBV6-5 combines with J gene TRBJ1-1; D gene ambiguous. Trimming stripped 0 bases from V and 5 bases from J, with 13 bases between. Germline assignment: CDR1 MNHEY and CDR2 SVGAGI. The CDR3 runs 15 residues. CDR3 nucleotides: TGTGCCAGCAGTTACTCGTCGGCTCTCGCGACTGAAGCTTTCTTT. It translates to CASSYSSALATEAFF.

This chain links TRBV19 with TRBJ1-1, with D tentatively TRBD1 (6 bases). CDR1 is LNHDA, CDR2 SQIVND, per germline (reference sequence). The ends were cut back, 5 bases at V and 4 bases at J, with 20 bases in the middle. CDR3 length: 16 residues. CDR3 protein: CASSRRGGLVGTEAFF. The CDR3 DNA reads as TGTGCCAGTAGTCGCCGCGGGGGGCTCGTGGGCACTGAAGCTTTCTTT.

This clone was detected only a few times. This CDR3 reads CASSQYPGAARETQYF. The CDR3 DNA reads as TGTGCCAGCAGCCAGTACCCAGGGGCGGCAAGGGAGACCCAGTACTTC. The rearrangement links TRBV3-1 (or the pseudogene TRBV3-2) to TRBJ2-5; D possibly corresponds to TRBD1 (6 bases). The ends were cut back, 3 bases at V and 5 bases at J, with 19 bases in the middle. This CDR3 contains 16 residues. The germline gives CDR1 LGHDT, CDR2 YNNKEL (reference sequence).

The gene calls are TRBV2 and TRBJ2-4; D ambiguous. CDR1 and CDR2 from the germline V gene are SNHLY and FYNNEI. CDR3 length equals 12 residues. Trimming removed 6 bases at V and 7 bases at J, with 10 bases between. This CDR3 is CASSPVGNIQYF. The DNA for the CDR3 is TGTGCCAGCAGCCCTGTGGGGAACATTCAGTACTTC.

V and J are TRBV5-5 and TRBJ2-7; 9 nucleotides match TRBD1. The CDR3 extends over 15 amino acids. Germline trimming cut 4 bases from V and 1 base from J; bases unmatched to any gene: 6. Germline V gene sequence: CDR1 SGHKS, CDR2 YYEKEE (reference sequence). The CDR3 reads CASSPGTGWSYEQYF. The CDR3, as DNA: TGTGCCAGCAGCCCGGGGACAGGGTGGTCCTACGAGCAGTACTTC.

CDR3 nucleotide sequence: TGTGCCAGCAGCCCGTTCCAGTCGTACGAGCAGTACTTC. It translates to CASSPFQSYEQYF. V and J are TRBV5-6 and TRBJ2-7; D is unclear. Trimming cost V 4 bases and J 4 bases, with 12 bases left between them. This CDR3 is 13 amino acids long. Looked up from germline, CDR1 is SGHDT and CDR2 is YYEEEE.

This chain joins TRBV6-1 and TRBJ2-7; D possibly corresponds to TRBD2 (5 bases). Trimming took 3 bases from V and 2 from J, leaving 14 bases between them. This CDR3 has 15 residues. The germline V gene encodes CDR1 MNHNS and CDR2 SASEGT. The CDR3 coding sequence is TGTGCCAGCAGTGACGTCGCGCGGGCAACCTACGAGCAGTACTTC. It translates to CASSDVARATYEQYF.